The TCR beta chain under discussion was sequenced for a study of CD8 T cells in ankylosing spondylitis listed by TCRdb under 2017. Regarding the study in general: To find TCR variants linked to disease, the study profiled T cell receptor beta repertoires in ankylosing spondylitis patients and healthy donors. The full study cohort comprised 20 to 30 ankylosing spondylitis patients and approximately 100 healthy donors. Samples of peripheral blood were taken, and for ankylosing spondylitis patients, synovial fluid was collected as well.

In the case of this clonotype: Its antigen remains undetermined. One base away lies a much larger clone, so this may be a sequencing read error.

For sequencing, an Illumina HiSeq 2500 was employed. Quantitative 5'-RACE with molecular barcodes was the method used to prepare the TCR beta libraries. Per the original workflow: A new computational method based on a probabilistic model of VDJ rearrangement was used to identify disease-linked TCR variants. TCRdb reworked the public reads: Q25 trimming with fastp, MiXCR clone assembly, productive beta chains retained. Rows are unified per CDR3 protein, each entry keeping the most common DNA and genes. TCRdb's processing, not the study's, gives the V and J calls here. The sample profile shows around 230,000 distinct CDR3 sequences; approximately 8% of them were found once. 4% to 5.5% of the sample is taken by the ten largest. The germline V gene encodes CDR1 SQVTM and CDR2 ANQGSEA. At the junction V is shortened by 0 bases and J by 13 bases, with 9 bases in between. The CDR3 runs 11 residues from the cysteine to the phenylalanine. Left in the record is the CDR3 DNA by itself, 33 bases read in frame from the first base.

Here is what the overall study found, with its caveats: Some motif variants were previously reported in synovial fluid and blood of reactive arthritis patients, suggesting common disease-initiation mechanisms. A CD8+ phenotype was shown by the disease-linked clones, which were found at relatively low frequencies in peripheral blood. Blood from ankylosing spondylitis patients appeared to be characterized by a TCR beta motif made up of about 8 highly homologous amino acid variants. According to the report, matched synovial fluid samples from ankylosing spondylitis patients were significantly enriched for the disease-linked clones.

The TCR comes from a female donor with ankylosing spondylitis or in good health (not recorded which). Sequenced sample: blood, either unsorted or a sorted T cell fraction (not recorded which). The V and J genes are TRBV29-1 and TRBJ1-4; a tentative D call is TRBD1 (5 bases match). CDR3 sequence: CSVEEGQSLFF. Here is the DNA: TGCAGCGTTGAAGAGGGGCAGTCACTGTTTTTT.